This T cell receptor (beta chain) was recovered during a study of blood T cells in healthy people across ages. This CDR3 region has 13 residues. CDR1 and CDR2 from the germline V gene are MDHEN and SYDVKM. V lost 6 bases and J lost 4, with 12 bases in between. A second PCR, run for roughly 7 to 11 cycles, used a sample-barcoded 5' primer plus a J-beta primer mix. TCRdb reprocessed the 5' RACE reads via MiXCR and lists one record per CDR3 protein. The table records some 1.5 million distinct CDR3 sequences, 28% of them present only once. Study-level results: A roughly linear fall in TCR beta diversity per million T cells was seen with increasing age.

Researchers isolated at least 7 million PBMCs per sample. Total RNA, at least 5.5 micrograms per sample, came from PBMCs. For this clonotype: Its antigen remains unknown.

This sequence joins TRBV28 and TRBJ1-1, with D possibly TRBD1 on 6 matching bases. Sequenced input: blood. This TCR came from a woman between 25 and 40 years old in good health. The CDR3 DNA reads TGTGCCAGCAGGGAGGGGGAGAGCACTGAAGCTTTCTTT. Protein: CASREGESTEAFF. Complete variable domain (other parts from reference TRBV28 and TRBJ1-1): DVKVTQSSRYLVKRTGEKVFLECVQDMDHENMFWYRQDPGLGLRLIYFSYDVKMKEKGDIPEGYSVSREKKERFSLILESASTNQTSMYLCASREGESTEAFFGQGTRLTVV.